A single sample gave rise to the 14 T cell receptor beta chains below, sequenced in a study of control samples from healthy donors and cancer patients. Data came from immunoSEQ multiplex PCR; TCRdb stores just in-frame clones and leaves some out. The profile shows 46,000 or so clones, 93% of them singletons. The sample consisted of PBMCs. These receptors were collected from a woman aged 50 to 60 with head and neck cancer.

J is TRBJ2-7 and V is TRBV6-2 or TRBV6-3; D unclear. In germline, CDR1 is MNHEY, CDR2 SVGEGT. The CDR3 totals 14 residues. The germline V and J ends were trimmed by 4 bases and 1 base, with 11 bases remaining between them. The CDR3 sequence: CASSFPAESYEQYF. The CDR3 DNA sequence: TGTGCCAGCAGTTTCCCGGCGGAATCCTACGAGCAGTACTTC.

V usage is TRBV19 and J usage is TRBJ2-2; D perhaps matches TRBD2 (5 bases). Between the trimmed V and J ends, which lost 3 bases and 0 bases, there was a span of 8 bases. The CDR3 has 15 amino acids. The germline V gene has CDR1 LNHDA and CDR2 SQIVND (reference sequence). The DNA for the CDR3 is TGTGCCAGTAGTATGAGGCGGGCGAACACCGGGGAGCTGTTTTTT. Amino acid sequence: CASSMRRANTGELFF.

V and J are TRBV13 and TRBJ1-4; 7 nucleotides match TRBD1. The CDR3 has 15 amino acids. Germline V CDR1 and CDR2: PRHDT, FYEKMQ (reference sequence). V trimming: 6 bases; J trimming: 4 bases; junction bases outside the gene matches: 8. In nucleotides, the CDR3 is TGTGCCAGCAGGGAGGCGGACAGGATTAATGAAAAACTGTTTTTT. Translation: CASREADRINEKLFF. Complete variable domain (other parts from reference TRBV13 and TRBJ1-4): AAGVIQSPRHLIKEKRETATLKCYPIPRHDTVYWYQQGPGQDPQFLISFYEKMQSDKGSIPDRFSAQQFSDYHSELNMSSLELGDSALYFCASREADRINEKLFFGSGTQLSVL.

The J gene is TRBJ2-1, the V gene TRBV7-2; D might be TRBD2 (5 bases). Trimming removed 4 bases from V and 4 bases from J, with 20 bases in between. The CDR3 extends over 17 amino acids. CDR1 and CDR2 from the germline V gene are SGHTA and FQGNSA. In DNA form, the CDR3 reads TGTGCCAGCAGCTCCGATCGAACGGTGGGAGATTACAATGAGCAGTTCTTC. This gives the protein CASSSDRTVGDYNEQFF.

V gene TRBV18 combines with J gene TRBJ2-5; D call uncertain. Trimming cost V 2 bases and J 2 bases, with 6 bases left between them. This CDR3 has 13 amino acids. Germline V CDR1 and CDR2: KGHSH, LQKENI. CDR3 coding DNA: TGTGCCAGCTCACCAGAGCAGCAAGAGACCCAGTACTTC. Translation: CASSPEQQETQYF.

This rearrangement joins TRBV4-3 to TRBJ2-7, with D tentatively TRBD2 (6 bases). The CDR3 is 14 amino acids. Deletions cut 0 bases from V and 1 base from J, with 7 bases between. Germline lookup yields CDR1 LGHNA and CDR2 YSLEER. This CDR3 is CASSQEGGSYEQYF. The CDR3 nucleotides are TGCGCCAGCAGCCAAGAGGGGGGTTCCTACGAGCAGTACTTC.

Here the CDR3 DNA reads TGTGCCAGCAGCCAAGCCGGGACAGGGGGGTATGAGCAGTTCTTC. Its translation: CASSQAGTGGYEQFF. The rearrangement links TRBV3-1 (or the pseudogene TRBV3-2) to TRBJ2-1; 11 nucleotides align to TRBD1. In germline, CDR1 is LGHDT, CDR2 YNNKEL (reference sequence). The V gene end was trimmed by 1 base and the J gene end by 8 bases; junction bases not matched to a gene: 4. The CDR3 runs 15 residues.

The chain employs TRBV7-8 and TRBJ1-1; tentatively, D is TRBD1 (6 bases). The CDR3 extends over 18 amino acids. Trimming took off 1 base at V and 5 bases at J, with 23 bases between the two ends. Germline-derived CDR1 and CDR2 are SGHVS and FQNEAQ. CDR3 coding DNA: TGTGCCAGCAGCTTAGGGTACCCCGGGACAAGGCTGGGAACTGAAGCTTTCTTT. Translation: CASSLGYPGTRLGTEAFF.

The chain is built from TRBV12-3 or TRBV12-4 and TRBJ1-1; the match to TRBD1 covers 9 bases. This CDR3 spans 13 amino acids. J was trimmed by 11 bases and V by 6 bases; bases with no gene match: 10. The CDR3: CASSRDRVGWAFF. DNA for the CDR3: TGTGCCAGCAGCCGGGACAGGGTGGGGTGGGCTTTCTTT.

The chain uses TRBV19 and TRBJ2-2, with D perhaps matching TRBD1 (6 bases). The CDR3 runs to 17 residues. The germline V gene encodes CDR1 LNHDA and CDR2 SQIVND (reference sequence). The ends were cut back, 0 bases at V and 1 base at J, with 12 bases in the middle. The DNA of the CDR3 is TGTGCCAGTAGTATAGATTTGAGGGGGTGGAACACCGGGGAGCTGTTTTTT. Protein sequence: CASSIDLRGWNTGELFF.

The chain uses TRBV15 and TRBJ2-7; TRBD1 aligns across 9 bases. CDR3 length: 14 residues. V trimming: 5 bases; J trimming: 5 bases; junction bases outside the gene matches: 7. Germline lookup yields CDR1 LNHNV and CDR2 YYDKDF (reference sequence). CDR3 coding DNA: TGTGCCACCAGCCGAGGACAGGGGAGGGACGAGCAGTACTTC. It is translated as CATSRGQGRDEQYF.

V is TRBV27 and J is TRBJ2-7, with D maybe TRBD1 (7 bases). The CDR3 is 13 residues long. The V gene's germline CDR1 is MNHEY and CDR2 SMNVEV (reference sequence). V was trimmed by 3 bases and J by 4 bases, leaving 10 bases between them. CDR3 protein: CASSLAGQYEQYF. The CDR3 coding sequence is TGTGCCAGCAGTTTGGCGGGACAGTACGAGCAGTACTTC.

J is TRBJ2-7 and V is TRBV27; 10 nucleotides align to TRBD1. Germline trimming cut 5 bases from V and 5 bases from J; bases unmatched to any gene: 9. CDR3 length: 15 residues. Germline V CDR1 and CDR2: MNHEY, SMNVEV (reference sequence). This CDR3 reads CASSPLGTGDHEQYF. Written as DNA, the CDR3 is TGTGCCAGCAGTCCCCTAGGGACAGGGGACCACGAGCAGTACTTC.

The chain joins TRBV2 to TRBJ2-5; no reliable D call. Germline lookup yields CDR1 SNHLY and CDR2 FYNNEI. The ends were cut back, 2 bases at V and 2 bases at J, with 12 bases in the middle. The CDR3 is 15 amino acids. The CDR3 sequence: CASSEQVGGQETQYF. DNA for the CDR3: TGTGCCAGCAGTGAACAGGTCGGTGGGCAAGAGACCCAGTACTTC.